The rows below give T cell receptor beta chains drawn from one sample of a study of regulatory and conventional T cells in RAG deficiency. Data came from immunoSEQ multiplex PCR; TCRdb stores just in-frame clones and leaves some out. The sample lists fewer than 35,000 clones; 70% to 90% were seen once. This same sample was also part of a study on regulatory T cells.

Sequencing was performed on CD8+ T cells sorted from blood. Receptors were obtained from a human donor in good health. Each CDR3 is given with its conserved first and last residue. Fields, in order: clone size, J gene, V gene, D gene, CDR3 DNA, CDR3 protein. A D gene is named only where the DNA matches it firmly. Only some rows state a clone size, as once, few, many or a class for expanded clones.

abundance: NA; j_gene: TRBJ1-1; v_gene: TRBV2; d_gene: NA; CDR3nt: TGTGCCAGCAGTGTACATCCGCACTCGAACACTGAAGCTTTCTTT; CDR3aa: CASSVHPHSNTEAFF
abundance: NA; j_gene: TRBJ2-7; v_gene: TRBV6-1; d_gene: NA; CDR3nt: TGTGCCAGCAGTGAAGCCTCCCACGAATGGGACGGTCAGTACTTC; CDR3aa: CASSEASHEWDGQYF
abundance: NA; j_gene: TRBJ2-3; v_gene: TRBV7-9; d_gene: TRBD2; CDR3nt: TGTGCCAGCAGCCACTTAGCGGGTATACTTTTGGGCACAGATACGCAGTATTTT; CDR3aa: CASSHLAGILLGTDTQYF
abundance: NA; j_gene: TRBJ1-2; v_gene: TRBV7-3; d_gene: NA; CDR3nt: TGTGCCAGCAGCCCCCCGGGGCAGGGATTCTATGGCTACACCTTC; CDR3aa: CASSPPGQGFYGYTF
abundance: NA; j_gene: TRBJ1-1; v_gene: TRBV27; d_gene: NA; CDR3nt: TGTGCCAGCATCTTACAGGGTGGGGGCACTGAAGCTTTCTTT; CDR3aa: CASILQGGGTEAFF
abundance: NA; j_gene: TRBJ2-1; v_gene: TRBV5-5; d_gene: TRBD2; CDR3nt: TGTGCCAGCAGTCCGGTGGGACTAGCGGGACAGAGCTCCTACAATGAGCAGTTCTTC; CDR3aa: CASSPVGLAGQSSYNEQFF
abundance: medium-sized; j_gene: TRBJ1-3; v_gene: TRBV9; d_gene: NA; CDR3nt: TGTGCCAGCAGCGTAACCACCGTCAGGGGCAGGGGAAACACCATATATTTT; CDR3aa: CASSVTTVRGRGNTIYF
abundance: NA; j_gene: TRBJ2-1; v_gene: TRBV7-9; d_gene: TRBD2; CDR3nt: TGTGCCAGCAGCCCTTCCGCGGGAGGGAGTTACAATGAGCAGTTCTTC; CDR3aa: CASSPSAGGSYNEQFF
abundance: NA; j_gene: TRBJ2-5; v_gene: TRBV13; d_gene: TRBD2; CDR3nt: TGTGCCAGCAGATTGGGGCTAGCGGGGGGGCGGCAAGAGACCCAGTACTTC; CDR3aa: CASRLGLAGGRQETQYF
abundance: NA; j_gene: TRBJ2-1; v_gene: TRBV7-9; d_gene: TRBD1; CDR3nt: TGTGCCAGCAGCCCACCGGGACAGGGATACAATGAGCAGTTCTTC; CDR3aa: CASSPPGQGYNEQFF
abundance: NA; j_gene: TRBJ1-1; v_gene: TRBV28; d_gene: NA; CDR3nt: TGTGCCAGCAGTTTAGAGACGGACTTGTACACTGAAGCTTTCTTT; CDR3aa: CASSLETDLYTEAFF
abundance: NA; j_gene: TRBJ2-7; v_gene: TRBV28; d_gene: TRBD1; CDR3nt: TGTGCCAGCAGTTTATACACTCCGACAGGGCTCTCCTACGAGCAGTACTTC; CDR3aa: CASSLYTPTGLSYEQYF
abundance: NA; j_gene: TRBJ1-6; v_gene: TRBV4-2; d_gene: TRBD1; CDR3nt: TGTGCCAGCAGCCCCAACAGGGGGGCAAAATCACCCCTCCACTTT; CDR3aa: CASSPNRGAKSPLHF
abundance: NA; j_gene: TRBJ2-7; v_gene: TRBV5-5; d_gene: TRBD1; CDR3nt: TGTGCCAGCAGCTTAGACAGGGGACCCTACGAGCAGTACTTC; CDR3aa: CASSLDRGPYEQYF
abundance: NA; j_gene: TRBJ2-1; v_gene: TRBV20-1; d_gene: NA; CDR3nt: TGCAGTGCTGGTTACAATGAGCAGTTCTTC; CDR3aa: CSAGYNEQFF
abundance: NA; j_gene: TRBJ2-2; v_gene: TRBV5-1; d_gene: NA; CDR3nt: TGCGCCAGCAGCTTGGTAGGGTCCGGGGAGCTGTTTTTT; CDR3aa: CASSLVGSGELFF
abundance: NA; j_gene: TRBJ2-3; v_gene: TRBV30; d_gene: NA; CDR3nt: TGTGCCTGGAGTCTGGGGGCGGGAGATACGCAGTATTTT; CDR3aa: CAWSLGAGDTQYF
abundance: NA; j_gene: TRBJ2-7; v_gene: TRBV5-4; d_gene: NA; CDR3nt: TGTGCCAGCAGCTTGATTGGGACGGATAGCTCCTACGAGCAGTACTTC; CDR3aa: CASSLIGTDSSYEQYF
abundance: few; j_gene: TRBJ1-1; v_gene: TRBV6-5; d_gene: NA; CDR3nt: TGTGCCAGCAGAAATATGGCGAACACTGAAGCTTTCTTT; CDR3aa: CASRNMANTEAFF
abundance: NA; j_gene: TRBJ2-5; v_gene: TRBV27; d_gene: NA; CDR3nt: TGTGCCAGCAGTTTAGGGGGCTATCAAGAGACCCAGTACTTC; CDR3aa: CASSLGGYQETQYF
abundance: NA; j_gene: TRBJ2-7; v_gene: TRBV10-3; d_gene: NA; CDR3nt: TGTGCCATCAGTGAGTCGGCAGCTAACCCTTGTTTGTACTTC; CDR3aa: CAISESAANPCLYF
abundance: NA; j_gene: TRBJ2-7; v_gene: TRBV30; d_gene: NA; CDR3nt: TGTGCCTGGAGTTTCGACAGCGTCTCCTACGAGCAGTACTTC; CDR3aa: CAWSFDSVSYEQYF
abundance: NA; j_gene: TRBJ2-7; v_gene: TRBV5-3; d_gene: TRBD2; CDR3nt: TGTGCCAGAAGCCGTACTGGGAGACTAGCGGGGGAGAGTGATAGGCTAGGGCAGTACTTC; CDR3aa: CARSRTGRLAGESDRLGQYF